This TCR beta chain was profiled in a study of post-analysis software for immune sequencing data. Germline assignment: CDR1 DFQATT and CDR2 SNEGSKA (reference sequence). CDR3 size: 14 residues. With V trimmed by 5 bases and J by 9 bases, 11 bases remained unmatched. This clonotype was detected ten times or more. Its antigen is not identified. Built from TCR beta cDNA, the libraries had unique molecular identifiers in them. TCRdb analysed the PCR reads with MiXCR anew, one entry per CDR3 protein. The sample carries about 800,000 distinct CDR3 sequences, roughly 29% recorded once. Study observations and caveats: The five TRBV segments detected at higher frequency in patients than in controls included TRBV5-6, TRBV5-1 and TRBV20-1.

Sequencing used blood. V is TRBV20-1 and J is TRBJ2-3, with 10 bases that match TRBD2. The receptor comes from a girl under 18 with multiple sclerosis. The CDR3: CSAHLTSGPTTQYF. The CDR3 DNA sequence: TGCAGTGCTCACCTGACTAGCGGGCCCACAACGCAGTATTTT.